This T cell receptor (beta chain) was profiled in a study of blood T cell repertoires in COVID-19. Study details: There were acute and convalescent COVID-19 samples, and they came from the United States, Italy and Spain. The cDNA or gDNA used as material had been derived from T cells, B-cell-depleted T cells, or PBMCs.

CDR3 length: 18 amino acids. The J segment lost 0 bases and the V segment lost 8 bases, leaving 12 bases of the junction unmatched. CDR1 and CDR2 from the germline V gene are MDHEN and SYDVKM. Seattle participants joined during active infection and were tracked over time. In the original processing: From reference gene primer amplification, estimates of nucleated cell counts were derived. The data were produced by immunoSEQ multiplex PCR, yet TCRdb's version contains in-frame clones alone and is incomplete. The V and J calls and clone size were taken over from that table, and D and trimming were inferred from the DNA. Here the sample spans about 170,000 clones, roughly 81% being singletons.

The sample comprised peripheral blood. The rearrangement links TRBV28 to TRBJ2-1, with 11 nucleotides matching TRBD2. The source is a woman older than 75 with COVID-19, enrolled during active disease. Here the CDR3 reads CASFHPAGLAGSYNEQFF. Here the CDR3 DNA reads TGTGCCAGCTTCCACCCGGCCGGACTAGCGGGCTCCTACAATGAGCAGTTCTTC.